The 23 T cell receptor beta chains below come from one sample, sequenced in a study of T cell repertoires in cytomegalovirus infection. In TCRdb, the reads were re-called with MiXCR into one record per CDR3 protein. This sample has around 800,000 distinct CDR3 sequences, with about 31% found just once. These receptors lack a known antigen. Sequencing was performed on cultured CD8+ T cells from PBMCs, taken from culture after CMV antigen stimulation. The receptors come from a human donor in good health (CMV status not recorded). Some clones in this sample may be carry-over from other donors' samples.

The rearrangement uses TRBV7-9 and TRBJ1-5; 7 positions agree with TRBD1. Germline V lookup: CDR1 SEHNR, CDR2 FQNEAQ (reference sequence). J gave up 4 bases and V 0 bases, and 0 bases lay outside the gene matches. This CDR3 is built from 14 residues. The CDR3: CASSLAGQNQPQHF. The CDR3 DNA sequence: TGTGCCAGCAGCTTAGCGGGACAGAATCAGCCCCAGCATTTT.

In this sample, this clonotype turned up a few times. The chain is built from TRBV6-1 and TRBJ1-2; perhaps TRBD1 as D (6 bases). The ends were cut back, 2 bases at V and 5 bases at J, with 18 bases in the middle. The CDR3 totals 16 residues. From germline, CDR1 is MNHNS and CDR2 SASEGT. CDR3 in DNA: TGTGCCAGCAGTGAAAATACGCAGGGGCCCCTATATGGCTACACCTTC. Amino acid sequence: CASSENTQGPLYGYTF.

This rearrangement joins TRBV7-9 to TRBJ1-3, with D perhaps TRBD1 (6 bases). The ends were cut back, 2 bases at V and 4 bases at J, with 15 bases in the middle. The germline CDR1 and CDR2 sequences are SEHNR and FQNEAQ (reference sequence). The CDR3 runs to 16 residues. CDR3 nucleotide sequence: TGTGCCAGCAGCTTATCCACACAGGGTTCGGGAAACACCATATATTTT. Residues: CASSLSTQGSGNTIYF.

Notes on this clonotype: A far larger clone is just one base off, so this is likely a read error. This chain connects TRBV7-9 to TRBJ1-2; a weak D match, TRBD1 (5 bases). Germline CDR1 and CDR2: SEHNR and FQNEAQ (reference sequence). CDR3 length: 13 residues. The CDR3 DNA reads as TGTGCCTGCAGCCTCACAGGAGGCTATGGCTACACCTTC. Protein product: CACSLTGGYGYTF.

The chain recombines TRBV3-1 with TRBJ2-5; 8 bases are shared with TRBD2. The CDR3 sequence is 15 residues long. After removal of 1 base from V and 1 base from J, the junction contained 2 bases not matched to a gene. Germline V CDR1 and CDR2: LGHDT, YNNKEL (reference sequence). The DNA for the CDR3 is TGTGCCAGCAGCCAAGGCGGGGGGTTCCAAGAGACCCAGTACTTC. Translated, it gives CASSQGGGFQETQYF.

The chain joins TRBV7-4 to TRBJ2-3; TRBD1 aligns across 12 bases. The trim removed 5 bases at V and 5 bases at J, leaving 5 bases unmatched. The germline V gene encodes CDR1 SGHVT and CDR2 SQSDAQ. There are 15 residues in the CDR3. The CDR3: CASSPRDRGQDTQYF. The DNA for the CDR3 is TGTGCCAGCAGCCCCCGGGACAGGGGGCAAGATACGCAGTATTTT.

This sequence joins TRBV7-2 and TRBJ2-7; no definite D call. Germline lookup yields CDR1 SGHTA and CDR2 FQGNSA. V was pared by 6 bases and J by 5 bases, with 20 bases between. The CDR3 is made up of 15 amino acids. CDR3 amino acids: CASRTATLGVHEQYF. The CDR3 coding sequence is TGTGCCAGCAGGACGGCCACCCTAGGTGTGCACGAGCAGTACTTC. The full variable domain, with the rest looked up from reference TRBV7-2 and TRBJ2-7, is GAGVSQSPSNKVTEKGKDVELRCDPISGHTALYWYRQSLGQGLEFLIYFQGNSAPDKSGLPSDRFSAERTGGSVSTLTIQRTQQEDSAVYLCASRTATLGVHEQYFGPGTRLTVT.

This clonotype turned up a few times. J is TRBJ2-1 and V is TRBV28; D tentatively fits TRBD1 or TRBD2 (5 bases each). The V end was cut by 5 bases, the J end by 3 bases, with 14 bases between. The CDR3 is 15 amino acids. In germline, CDR1 is MDHEN, CDR2 SYDVKM. The CDR3 DNA is TGTGCCAGCAGTAGTCGGGGCAGGGTCTACAATGAGCAGTTCTTC. This sequence encodes CASSSRGRVYNEQFF.

V and J are TRBV18 and TRBJ1-2; D unresolved. Germline V gene sequence: CDR1 KGHSH, CDR2 LQKENI. V was cut by 6 bases and J by 4 bases, with 21 bases left in between. The CDR3 length is 16 residues. The CDR3 sequence: CASSTSPGIDGYGYTF. The CDR3 DNA reads as TGTGCCAGCTCGACCTCCCCAGGAATCGATGGCTATGGCTACACCTTC.

V gene TRBV12-3 or TRBV12-4 combines with J gene TRBJ2-6; D is ambiguous. The CDR3 has 15 amino acids. Trimming took off 4 bases at V and 4 bases at J, with 11 bases between the two ends. The CDR3 region has the DNA TGTGCCAGCAGTTCTTCCGCTGTCGGGGCCAACGTCCTGACTTTC. Amino acid sequence: CASSSSAVGANVLTF.

CDR3 region: CASTGTPSYEQYF. In DNA, the CDR3 is TGCGCCAGCACCGGGACACCCTCCTACGAGCAGTACTTC. V is TRBV10-2 and J is TRBJ2-7; D perhaps matches TRBD1 (6 bases). The CDR3 contains 13 residues. Per germline, CDR1 WSHSY and CDR2 SAAADI. Trimming cost V 7 bases and J 0 bases, with 10 bases left between them.

This clonotype was observed once. The chain joins TRBV28 to TRBJ2-1; no clear D gene. Germline lookup yields CDR1 MDHEN and CDR2 SYDVKM. Trimming cost V 6 bases and J 12 bases, with 12 bases left between them. The CDR3 runs 11 residues. The CDR3 here is CASRSPLGQFF. The CDR3, as DNA: TGTGCCAGCAGATCGCCGCTGGGGCAGTTCTTC. Based on the CDR3 plus reference TRBV28 and TRBJ2-1, the full variable domain is DVKVTQSSRYLVKRTGEKVFLECVQDMDHENMFWYRQDPGLGLRLIYFSYDVKMKEKGDIPEGYSVSREKKERFSLILESASTNQTSMYLCASRSPLGQFFGPGTRLTVL.

A remark on this clonotype: Just one base apart from a much larger clone, this may be a read error. The chain combines TRBV28 with TRBJ1-2; 10 bases map to TRBD1. CDR1 is MDHEN, CDR2 SYDVKM, per germline. The CDR3 totals 17 residues. This CDR3 reads CACSFTVRDRGNYGYTF. In nucleotides, the CDR3 is TGTGCCTGCAGCTTCACCGTCCGGGACAGGGGTAACTATGGCTACACCTTC.

This chain uses TRBV9 with TRBJ2-5; the D is unclear. V gave up 4 bases and J gave up 2 bases, with 21 bases separating them. This CDR3 has 17 residues. The germline CDR1 and CDR2 sequences are SGDLS and YYNGEE. The CDR3 here is CASSRYRAVTQQETQYF. The CDR3 nucleotides are TGTGCCAGCAGCCGATACCGGGCCGTAACACAACAAGAGACCCAGTACTTC.

Remarks on this clonotype: This may come from a read error, since a much larger clone is one base off. The J gene is TRBJ2-1, the V gene TRBV7-2; weak D call: TRBD1 (6 bases). The CDR3 totals 14 residues. Germline V lookup: CDR1 SGHTA, CDR2 FQGNSA. Here the CDR3 reads CASGLIQGKGEQFF. CDR3 coding DNA: TGTGCCAGCGGCTTAATACAGGGTAAGGGTGAGCAGTTCTTC. Drawing the rest from reference TRBV7-2 and TRBJ2-1, the complete variable domain is GAGVSQSPSNKVTEKGKDVELRCDPISGHTALYWYRQSLGQGLEFLIYFQGNSAPDKSGLPSDRFSAERTGGSVSTLTIQRTQQEDSAVYLCASGLIQGKGEQFFGPGTRLTVL.

This chain connects TRBV19 to TRBJ1-5; tentatively, D is TRBD1 (6 bases). The length of the CDR3 is 15 residues. V lost 3 bases, J lost 2 bases, and 11 bases lay in between. Germline V gene sequence: CDR1 LNHDA, CDR2 SQIVND (reference sequence). The CDR3 here is CASSIQGGGNQPQHF. The DNA of the CDR3 is TGTGCCAGTAGTATCCAAGGGGGTGGCAATCAGCCCCAGCATTTT.

The chain uses TRBV5-1 and TRBJ2-5; D is undetermined. CDR3 length: 10 amino acids. Per germline, CDR1 SGHRS and CDR2 YFSETQ. V lost 6 bases, J lost 1 base, and 1 base lay in between. The CDR3 here is CASTQETQYF. The CDR3 nucleotides are TGCGCCAGCACCCAAGAGACCCAGTACTTC.

The table lists this clonotype with a few counts. The chain uses TRBV4-1 and TRBJ1-1, with D unresolved. This CDR3 comprises 14 residues. Trimming removed 2 bases at V and 4 bases at J, with 11 bases between. Looked up from germline, CDR1 is MGHRA and CDR2 is YSYEKL. CDR3 loop: CASSQKEEGTEAFF. The CDR3 DNA reads as TGCGCCAGCAGCCAAAAAGAGGAGGGCACTGAAGCTTTCTTT.

This clonotype was seen a few times. The rearrangement joins TRBV4-1 to TRBJ2-3; D remains ambiguous. The CDR3 covers 15 residues. V was shortened by 0 bases and J by 1 base, with 8 bases between the two germline ends. Per germline, CDR1 MGHRA and CDR2 YSYEKL. This chain's CDR3 is CASSQEGKRTDTQYF. DNA of the CDR3: TGCGCCAGCAGCCAAGAGGGGAAACGCACAGATACGCAGTATTTT.

Only one count was recorded for this clonotype. The chain has TRBV9 and TRBJ2-4, with a tentative D call TRBD2 (7 bases). The CDR3 has 15 residues. CDR1 is SGDLS and CDR2 is YYNGEE in the germline V gene. Trimming removed 0 bases from V and 3 bases from J, with 10 bases in between. The CDR3 reads CASSVEGGHKNIQYF. CDR3 nucleotides: TGTGCCAGCAGCGTAGAGGGGGGGCACAAAAACATTCAGTACTTC.

The chain employs TRBV7-6 and TRBJ2-7, with a weak D call TRBD1 (6 bases). CDR3 size: 16 residues. V lost 4 bases and J 2 bases, leaving 18 bases between the germline ends. Germline CDR1 is SGHVS and CDR2 is FNYEAQ. CDR3 in DNA: TGTGCCAGCAGCTCAGCTGGGGGCCGAGGACCCTACGAGCAGTACGTC. Translated, it gives CASSSAGGRGPYEQYV.

This rearrangement joins TRBV19 to TRBJ2-6; unclear D gene. The CDR3 extends over 15 amino acids. The germline V gene encodes CDR1 LNHDA and CDR2 SQIVND (reference sequence). Between the trimmed V and J ends, which lost 7 bases and 0 bases, there was a span of 10 bases. CDR3 DNA sequence: TGTGCCAGTACCCACCTGACCTCTGGGGCCAACGTCCTGACTTTC. Translation: CASTHLTSGANVLTF.

The chain combines TRBV6-5 with TRBJ2-7, with a tentative D call TRBD1 (5 bases). Germline loops: CDR1 MNHEY, CDR2 SVGAGI. V lost 0 bases to trimming and J lost 1 base, with 13 bases between them. The CDR3 runs to 16 residues. In nucleotides, the CDR3 is TGTGCCAGCAGTTACTCTAGACAGCTCGGTTCCTACGAGCAGTACTTC. Protein product: CASSYSRQLGSYEQYF.